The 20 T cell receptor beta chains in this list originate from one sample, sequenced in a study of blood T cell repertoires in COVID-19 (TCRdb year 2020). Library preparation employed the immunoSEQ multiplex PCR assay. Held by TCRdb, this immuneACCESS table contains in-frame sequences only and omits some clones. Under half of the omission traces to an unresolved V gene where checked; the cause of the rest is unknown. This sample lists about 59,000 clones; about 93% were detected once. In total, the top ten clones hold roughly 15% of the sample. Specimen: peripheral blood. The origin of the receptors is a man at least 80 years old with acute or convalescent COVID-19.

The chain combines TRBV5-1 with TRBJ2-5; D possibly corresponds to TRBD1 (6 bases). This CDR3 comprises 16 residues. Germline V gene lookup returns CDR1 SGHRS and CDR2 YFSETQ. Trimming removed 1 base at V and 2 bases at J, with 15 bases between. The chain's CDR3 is CASSLLPTGPQETQYF. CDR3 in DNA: TGCGCCAGCAGCTTGCTTCCTACAGGGCCACAAGAGACCCAGTACTTC.

In DNA form, the CDR3 reads TGTGCCAGCAGCGACACTAGCGCATTCACAGATACGCAGTATTTT. Its protein product is CASSDTSAFTDTQYF. The V and J genes are TRBV2 and TRBJ2-3; 7 bases agree with TRBD2. J gave up 2 bases and V 6 bases, and 8 bases lay outside the gene matches. CDR1 and CDR2 from the germline V gene are SNHLY and FYNNEI. This CDR3 has 15 residues.

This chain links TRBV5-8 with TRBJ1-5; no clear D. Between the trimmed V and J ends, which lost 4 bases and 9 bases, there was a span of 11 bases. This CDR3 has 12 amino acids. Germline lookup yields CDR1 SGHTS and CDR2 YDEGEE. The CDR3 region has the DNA TGTGCCAGCAGCCCCGCGCATCGGCCCCAGCATTTT. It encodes CASSPAHRPQHF. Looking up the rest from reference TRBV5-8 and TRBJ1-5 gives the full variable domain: EAGVTQSPTHLIKTRGQQATLRCSPISGHTSVYWYQQALGLGLQFLLWYDEGEERNRGNFPPRFSGRQFPNYSSELNVNALELEDSALYLCASSPAHRPQHFGDGTRLSIL.

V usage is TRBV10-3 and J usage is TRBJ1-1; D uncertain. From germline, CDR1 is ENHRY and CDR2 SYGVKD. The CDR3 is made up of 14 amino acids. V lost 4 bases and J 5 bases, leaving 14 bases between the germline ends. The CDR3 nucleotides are TGTGCCATCAGTGTGGAGTCCCAAAGAACTGAAGCTTTCTTT. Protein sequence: CAISVESQRTEAFF.

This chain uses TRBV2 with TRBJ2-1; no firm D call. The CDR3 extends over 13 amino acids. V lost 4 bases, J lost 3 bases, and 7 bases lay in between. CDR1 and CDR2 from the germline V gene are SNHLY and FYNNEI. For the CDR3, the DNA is TGTGCCAGCAGTGGTAACAGCTACAATGAGCAGTTCTTC. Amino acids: CASSGNSYNEQFF.

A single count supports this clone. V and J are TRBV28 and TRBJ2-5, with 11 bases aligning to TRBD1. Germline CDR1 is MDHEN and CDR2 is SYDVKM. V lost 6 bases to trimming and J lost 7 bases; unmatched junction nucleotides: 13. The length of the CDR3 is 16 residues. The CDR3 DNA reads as TGTGCCAGCAGATCGCCGGGACAGGGGGGATTCGGGACCCAGTACTTC. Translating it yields CASRSPGQGGFGTQYF.

The CDR3 DNA reads as TGTGCCAGCTCACCACCCCAGCGGGGGGATGGGCATGAGCAGTTCTTC. As protein: CASSPPQRGDGHEQFF. The V gene is TRBV18, the J gene TRBJ2-1; 9 bases align to TRBD2. The CDR3 runs to 16 residues. Germline values: CDR1 KGHSH, CDR2 LQKENI. V gave up 0 bases and J gave up 8 bases; unmatched junction bases: 8.

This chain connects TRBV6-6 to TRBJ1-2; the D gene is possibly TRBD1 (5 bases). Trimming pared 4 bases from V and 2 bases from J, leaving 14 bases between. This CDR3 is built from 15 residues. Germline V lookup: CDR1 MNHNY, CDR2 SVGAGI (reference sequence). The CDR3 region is CASSSPQGANYGYTF. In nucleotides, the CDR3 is TGTGCCAGCAGTTCCCCCCAGGGTGCCAACTATGGCTACACCTTC.

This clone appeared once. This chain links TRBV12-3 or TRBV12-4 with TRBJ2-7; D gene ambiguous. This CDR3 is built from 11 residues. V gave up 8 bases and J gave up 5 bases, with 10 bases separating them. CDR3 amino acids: CASAATNEQYF. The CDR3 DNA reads TGTGCCAGCGCGGCAACCAACGAGCAGTACTTC.

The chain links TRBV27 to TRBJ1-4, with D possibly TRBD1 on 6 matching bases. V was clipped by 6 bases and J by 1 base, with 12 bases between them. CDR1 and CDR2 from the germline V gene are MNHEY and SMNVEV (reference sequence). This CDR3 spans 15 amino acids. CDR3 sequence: CASSLTGLTNEKLFF. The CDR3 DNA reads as TGTGCCAGCAGCCTCACAGGGTTAACTAATGAAAAACTGTTTTTT.

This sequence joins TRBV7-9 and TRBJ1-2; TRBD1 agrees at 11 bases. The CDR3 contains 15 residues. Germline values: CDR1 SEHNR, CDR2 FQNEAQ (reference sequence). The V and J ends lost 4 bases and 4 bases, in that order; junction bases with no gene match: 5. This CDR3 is CASSSGTGGSYGYTF. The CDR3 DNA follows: TGTGCCAGCAGCTCGGGGACAGGGGGATCCTATGGCTACACCTTC.

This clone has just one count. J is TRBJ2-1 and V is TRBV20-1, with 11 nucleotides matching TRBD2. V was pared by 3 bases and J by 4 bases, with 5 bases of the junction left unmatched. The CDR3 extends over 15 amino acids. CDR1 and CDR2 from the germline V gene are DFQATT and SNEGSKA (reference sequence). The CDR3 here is CSASETSGGYNEQFF. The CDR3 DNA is TGCAGTGCTAGTGAAACTAGCGGGGGTTACAATGAGCAGTTCTTC.

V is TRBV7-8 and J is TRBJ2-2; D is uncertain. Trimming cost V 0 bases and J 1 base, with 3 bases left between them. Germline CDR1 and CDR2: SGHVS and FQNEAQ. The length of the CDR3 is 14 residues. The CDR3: CASSLALNTGELFF. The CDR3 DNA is TGTGCCAGCAGCTTAGCACTGAACACCGGGGAGCTGTTTTTT.

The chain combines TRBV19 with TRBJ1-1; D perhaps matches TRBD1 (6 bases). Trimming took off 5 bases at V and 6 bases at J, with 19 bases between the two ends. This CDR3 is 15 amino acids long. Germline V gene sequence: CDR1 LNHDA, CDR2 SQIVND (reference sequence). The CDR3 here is CASSPFVQGRSEAFF. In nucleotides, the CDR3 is TGTGCCAGTAGTCCTTTTGTGCAGGGGCGGTCTGAAGCTTTCTTT.

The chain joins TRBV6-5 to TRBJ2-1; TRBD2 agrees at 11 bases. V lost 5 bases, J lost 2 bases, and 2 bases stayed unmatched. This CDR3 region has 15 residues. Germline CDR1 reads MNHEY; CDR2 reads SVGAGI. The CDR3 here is CASSISGGAYNEQFF. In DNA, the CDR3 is TGTGCCAGCAGTATTAGCGGGGGGGCCTACAATGAGCAGTTCTTC.

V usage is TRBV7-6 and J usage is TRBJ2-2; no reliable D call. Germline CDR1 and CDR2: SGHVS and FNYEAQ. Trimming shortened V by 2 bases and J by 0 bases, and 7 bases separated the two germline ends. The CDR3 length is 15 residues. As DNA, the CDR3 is TGTGCCAGCAGCTTATCGGGTTCGAACACCGGGGAGCTGTTTTTT. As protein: CASSLSGSNTGELFF.

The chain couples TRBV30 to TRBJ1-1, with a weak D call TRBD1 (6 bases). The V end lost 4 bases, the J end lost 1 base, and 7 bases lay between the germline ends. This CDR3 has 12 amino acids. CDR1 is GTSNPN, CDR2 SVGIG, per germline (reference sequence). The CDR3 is CAWNRENTEAFF. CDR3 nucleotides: TGTGCCTGGAACAGGGAGAACACTGAAGCTTTCTTT. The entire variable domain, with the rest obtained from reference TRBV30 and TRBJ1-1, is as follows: SQTIHQWPATLVQPVGSPLSLECTVEGTSNPNLYWYRQAAGRGLQLLFYSVGIGQISSEVPQNLSASRPQDRQFILSSKKLLLSDSGFYLCAWNRENTEAFFGQGTRLTVV.

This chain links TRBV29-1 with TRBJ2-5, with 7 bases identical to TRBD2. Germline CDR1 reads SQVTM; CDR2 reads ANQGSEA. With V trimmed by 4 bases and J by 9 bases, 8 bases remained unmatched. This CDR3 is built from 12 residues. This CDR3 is CSVADTRGAQYF. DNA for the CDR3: TGCAGCGTTGCCGATACCCGGGGGGCCCAGTACTTC.

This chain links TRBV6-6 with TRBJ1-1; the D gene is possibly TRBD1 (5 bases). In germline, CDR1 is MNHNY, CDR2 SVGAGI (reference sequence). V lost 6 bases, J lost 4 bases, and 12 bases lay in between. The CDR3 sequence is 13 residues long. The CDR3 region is CASSLSGGTEAFF. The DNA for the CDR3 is TGTGCCAGCAGCCTCTCGGGGGGCACTGAAGCTTTCTTT.

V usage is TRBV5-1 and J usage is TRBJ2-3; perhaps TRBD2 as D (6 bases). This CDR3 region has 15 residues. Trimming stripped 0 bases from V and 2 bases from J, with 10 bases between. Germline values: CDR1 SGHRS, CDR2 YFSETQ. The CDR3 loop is CASSLGWGDTDTQYF. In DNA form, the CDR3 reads TGCGCCAGCAGCTTGGGGTGGGGGGACACAGATACGCAGTATTTT.